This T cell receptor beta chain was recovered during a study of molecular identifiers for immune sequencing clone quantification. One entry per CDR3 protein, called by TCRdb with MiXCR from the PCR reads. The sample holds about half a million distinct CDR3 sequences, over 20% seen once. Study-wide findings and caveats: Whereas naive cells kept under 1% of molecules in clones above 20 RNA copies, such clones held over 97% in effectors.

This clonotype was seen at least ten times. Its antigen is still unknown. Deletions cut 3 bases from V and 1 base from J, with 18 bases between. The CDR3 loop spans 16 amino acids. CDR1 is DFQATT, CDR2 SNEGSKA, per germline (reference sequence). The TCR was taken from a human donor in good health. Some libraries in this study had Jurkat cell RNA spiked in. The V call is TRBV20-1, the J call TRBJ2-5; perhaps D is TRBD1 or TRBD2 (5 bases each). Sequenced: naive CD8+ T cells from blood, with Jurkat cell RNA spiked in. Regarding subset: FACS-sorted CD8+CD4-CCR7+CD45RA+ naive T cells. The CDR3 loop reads CSASITPGPTQETQYF. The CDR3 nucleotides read TGCAGTGCTAGTATTACTCCGGGACCCACCCAAGAGACCCAGTACTTC.